Below, one T cell receptor beta chain is given with its context. In the study's own analysis: Amplification of reference gene primers provided the estimated nucleated cell counts. Sequencing used immunoSEQ multiplex PCR; TCRdb keeps in-frame clones, though not all of them. V, J and clone size reflect that table, while D and trimming were determined from the DNA. This sample has about 290,000 clones, with nearly 90% found just once. Patients at the Seattle site were enrolled during active infection and followed longitudinally. The data were taken from a study of blood T cell repertoires in COVID-19. The CDR3 runs to 15 residues. The V and J ends lost 0 bases and 7 bases, in that order; junction bases with no gene match: 6. Germline values: CDR1 SGHNT, CDR2 YYREEE (reference sequence).

Sequences were obtained from peripheral blood. The chain combines TRBV5-4 with TRBJ1-4, with 7 positions matching TRBD1. This TCR was sampled from a young woman with COVID-19, enrolled during active disease. CDR3 residues: CASSLAGGVREKLFF. DNA for the CDR3: TGTGCCAGCAGCTTGGCAGGGGGAGTGCGTGAAAAACTGTTTTTT. The complete variable domain, with remaining parts taken from reference TRBV5-4 and TRBJ1-4, reads ETGVTQSPTHLIKTRGQQVTLRCSSQSGHNTVSWYQQALGQGPQFIFQYYREEENGRGNFPPRFSGLQFPNYSSELNVNALELDDSALYLCASSLAGGVREKLFFGSGTQLSVL.